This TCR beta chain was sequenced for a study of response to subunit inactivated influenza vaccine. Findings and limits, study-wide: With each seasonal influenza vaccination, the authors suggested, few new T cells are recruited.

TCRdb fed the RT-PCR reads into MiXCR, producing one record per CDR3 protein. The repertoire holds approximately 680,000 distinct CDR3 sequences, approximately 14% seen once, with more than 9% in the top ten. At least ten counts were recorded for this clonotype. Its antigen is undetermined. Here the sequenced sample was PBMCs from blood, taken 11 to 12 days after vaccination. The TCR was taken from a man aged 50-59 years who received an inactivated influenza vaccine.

This chain's CDR3 is CASSYSGGASQPQHF. CDR3 DNA: TGTGCCAGCAGTTACTCGGGCGGGGCTAGTCAGCCCCAGCATTTT. This sequence joins TRBV6-5 and TRBJ1-5, with D perhaps matching TRBD1 (5 bases). V was trimmed by 0 bases and J by 6 bases, leaving 12 bases between them. The CDR3 spans 15 residues. Germline V gene data show CDR1 as MNHEY and CDR2 as SVGAGI.